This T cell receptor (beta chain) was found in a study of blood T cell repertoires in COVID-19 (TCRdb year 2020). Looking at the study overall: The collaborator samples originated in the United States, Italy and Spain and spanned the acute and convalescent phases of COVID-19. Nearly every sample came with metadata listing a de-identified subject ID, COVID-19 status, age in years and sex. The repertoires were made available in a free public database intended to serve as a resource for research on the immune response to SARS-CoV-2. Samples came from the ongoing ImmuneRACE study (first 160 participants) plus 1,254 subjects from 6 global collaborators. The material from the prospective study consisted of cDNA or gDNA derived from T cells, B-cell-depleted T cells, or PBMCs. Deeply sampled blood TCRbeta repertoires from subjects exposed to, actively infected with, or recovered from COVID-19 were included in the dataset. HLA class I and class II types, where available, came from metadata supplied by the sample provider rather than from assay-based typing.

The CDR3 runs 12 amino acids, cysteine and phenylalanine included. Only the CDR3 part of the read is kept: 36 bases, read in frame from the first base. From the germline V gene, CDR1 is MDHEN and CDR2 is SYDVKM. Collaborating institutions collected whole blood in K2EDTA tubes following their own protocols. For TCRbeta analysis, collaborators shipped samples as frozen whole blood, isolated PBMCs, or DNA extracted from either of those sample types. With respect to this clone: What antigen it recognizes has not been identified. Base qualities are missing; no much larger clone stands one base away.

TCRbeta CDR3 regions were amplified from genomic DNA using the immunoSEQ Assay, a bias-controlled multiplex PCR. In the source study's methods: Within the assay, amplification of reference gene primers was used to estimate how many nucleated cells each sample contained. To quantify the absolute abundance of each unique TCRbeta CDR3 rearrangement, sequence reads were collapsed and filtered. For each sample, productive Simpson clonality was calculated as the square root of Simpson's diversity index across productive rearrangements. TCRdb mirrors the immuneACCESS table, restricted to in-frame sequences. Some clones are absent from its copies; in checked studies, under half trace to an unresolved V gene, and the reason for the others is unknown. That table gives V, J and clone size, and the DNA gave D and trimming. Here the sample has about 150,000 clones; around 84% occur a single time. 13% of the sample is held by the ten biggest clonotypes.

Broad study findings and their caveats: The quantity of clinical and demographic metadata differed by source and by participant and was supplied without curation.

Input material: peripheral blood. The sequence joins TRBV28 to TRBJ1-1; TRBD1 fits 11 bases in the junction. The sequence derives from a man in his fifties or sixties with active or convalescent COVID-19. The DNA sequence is TGTGCTTCCGGGACAGGGGGTATAAGAGCTTTCTTT. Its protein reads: CASGTGGIRAFF.